In this sample, the clone carrying this TCR beta chain turned up a few times. Its antigen remains unknown. The data originate from a study of OX40 agonist ivuxolimab in advanced cancers. Findings and limits, study-wide: Among the lowest peripheral clonal expansion occurred in 0.1-3.0 mg/kg partial responders. Relative to CD4+, CD8+ T cells held more expanded clones on average. At 0.1 to 3.0 mg/kg, clonal expansion of CD4+ and CD8+ blood T cells had occurred by week 6.

Assay: immunoSEQ multiplex PCR; the TCRdb copy retains only in-frame clones and omits some. The table records 100,000 to 150,000 clones, just over 90% of them present only once. The CDR3 length is 16 residues. The V gene's germline CDR1 is MNHEY and CDR2 SMNVEV (reference sequence). V was clipped by 5 bases and J by 4 bases; unmatched bases: 13. The J gene is TRBJ2-5, the V gene TRBV27, with 7 positions matching TRBD2. The sequencing used CD4+ or CD8+ T cells sorted from blood, collected in a trial of the OX40 agonist ivuxolimab. The sequence came from an adult with an advanced solid tumor such as melanoma, head and neck, liver or kidney cancer. This CDR3 reads CASSEPGAGRGETQYF. The CDR3 DNA follows: TGTGCCAGCAGTGAGCCTGGAGCGGGGAGGGGAGAGACCCAGTACTTC.